This T cell receptor (beta chain) was retrieved from a study of regulatory T cells in long-lasting Graves disease (dated by TCRdb to about 2021). Regarding the complete study: Newly diagnosed Graves' disease patients had taken antithyroid drugs for less than 3 months. Peripheral blood TCR sequencing and RNA sequencing compared persistent Graves' disease patients with newly diagnosed Graves' disease patients. The study was conducted in China and was registered as a clinical trial. A total of around 35 samples underwent TCR sequencing: some 13 from persistent and roughly 20 from newly diagnosed Graves' disease patients. Broad study findings and their caveats: Only the TCR beta chain was sequenced and analyzed. Preferential use of TRBV28, TRBJ1-2 and TRBJ2-5 was observed in persistent disease, whereas TRBV20-1 and TRBJ2-1 were favored in newly diagnosed disease. Compared with newly diagnosed patients, persistent Graves' disease patients had lower TCR Shannon entropy and fewer highly expanded clones, which suggests clonal expansion. The study examined only peripheral blood because the primary lesion, thyroid tissue, could not be accessed. As a limitation, the authors acknowledged that the small sample size may reduce accuracy. A larger number of public clonotypes was shared among persistent patients (about 2,700) than among newly diagnosed patients (approximately 1,000).

The library was built by means of multiplex PCR. The sequencer listed for this sample is Illumina HiSeq 4000. TCR beta libraries were built with iRepertoire HTBI primers and Arm-PCR amplification of CDR3 regions. Before sequencing, the PCR products went through gel purification. Per the authors' processing: Gene usage analysis of CDR3 amino acid clonotypes relied on the 55 to 80 TRBV and around 14 TRBJ segments identified across samples. COPE and FqMerger were used to merge filtered high-quality paired reads into contigs. Contigs were aligned with BLAST to IMGT TRBV, TRBD and TRBJ reference genes, and CDR3 was defined per IMGT. Clonotypes above 0.1% frequency were classified as highly expanded clones. Repertoire diversity was measured by Shannon entropy, and V-J evenness by the Gini coefficient. A clonotype found in more than one individual was treated as public. The public reads were reprocessed in TCRdb via fastp at Q25 and MiXCR, keeping in-frame beta chains. For every CDR3 protein sequence, its rows merge into one entry that carries the most common genes and DNA. Clone size and V and J calls follow TCRdb, not the original study. In all, the sample holds some 340,000 distinct CDR3 sequences, and 12% of those were seen once. The ten largest account for approximately 17% of the sample.

The time point label, as the study defines it: newly diagnosed GD, antithyroid drugs for less than 3 months. For both TCR sequencing and RNA sequencing, RNA was extracted from PBMCs in TRIzol. Graves' disease was diagnosed according to American Thyroid Association guidelines. The patients came from an endocrinology department in Xi'an, China. From each patient, approximately 9 milliliters of peripheral blood was collected into an EDTA anticoagulant tube. PBMCs were isolated by Ficoll Paque Plus density gradient separation without further T cell sorting. RNA quality was checked with an Agilent 2100 Bioanalyzer and agarose gel, and concentration with a NanoDrop 2000. This clonotype was counted ten times or more. Its antigen is not yet known. Per-base quality was not reported, and no clone a single base away is much larger than it. The CDR3 contains 12 residues, cysteine and phenylalanine counted. The only DNA kept is the CDR3, 36 bases in frame from the first base.

The same data also contributed to another study, on T cells in Graves' hyperthyroidism and ophthalmopathy. From the second report: Stable Graves' hyperthyroidism was defined as no progression to ophthalmopathy during 18 months of follow-up. The hyperthyroidism patients were between 18 and 65 years old and newly diagnosed, with a disease duration of less than 2 months. Any patient with an uncontrolled infection, another autoimmune disease, pregnancy or lactation was excluded. Diagnoses relied on clinical symptoms, serum thyroxine and TRAb, thyroid ultrasound and orbital computed tomography. The TCR CDR3 was subjected to a first round of RT-PCR using the HTBI primer set and the Qiagen OneStep RT-PCR kit. Most expanded thyroid clonotypes (frequency above 0.001) were also detected in blood, suggesting blood repertoires may reflect thyroid immune responses. A 13 V-J signature model separated ophthalmopathy from stable hyperthyroidism, with roughly 88% sensitivity and roughly 82% specificity in cross-validation and 80%/75% in testing. During validation, the model predicted progression to ophthalmopathy a median of approximately 6 months ahead of onset, with approximately 70% sensitivity and 72.22% specificity. To identify distinguishing TCR V-J signatures, a discovery cohort of some 100 patients was used, comprising 43 with Graves' ophthalmopathy and around 60 with stable Graves' hyperthyroidism. Prospective prediction of ophthalmopathy was tested in an independent validation cohort of approximately 19 hyperthyroidism patients and 15 to 17 patients who later progressed to ophthalmopathy. The approximately 100 discovery patients were divided at random into training and test sets in a 7:3 ratio. The study also compared thyroid tissue and blood T-cell repertoires from more than 5 Graves' hyperthyroidism patients. Following sampling, methimazole starting at 30 mg daily was given to hyperthyroidism patients, and high-dose intravenous methylprednisolone was given to ophthalmopathy patients. Libraries were constructed in a second round of multiplex PCR, after which size selection and purification were performed. The libraries were sequenced on an Illumina HiSeq2000 using paired-end 100 bp reads. SOAPnuke was used to process the raw data, throwing out any read that contained adapters or uncalled bases, had a mean Phred below 15, or lacked an exact constant-primer or identifier match. COPE v1.2.5 was used to merge high-quality paired reads, and clonotypes were defined as unique nucleotide sequences. MiTCR v1.1 was used to align the clonotypes against IMGT TRBV, TRBD and TRBJ reference segments. The analysis included only V-J combinations with a frequency above 0.0001, which together covered 99% to 99.2% of the repertoires. A TCS score was defined as the ratio of F50 (clonal expansion) to E x V (chaos), with BLOSUM62-based TCRdist applied between CDR3 peptides within each V-J. Welch's t-statistics and random forest reduced roughly 540 V-J features to under 15, which were used in a naive Bayes classifier (R e1071). No statistical method was used to fix the sample size in advance, and group allocation was not hidden from the investigators. The paper reports TCR Vbeta CDR3 sequencing of roughly 140 peripheral blood samples: some 41 ophthalmopathy, 75 to 80 hyperthyroidism and around 17 progressor patients.

The sequence was obtained from a woman aged 18-29 years with Graves disease. Donor details come from another sample of the same person, matched by shared clones. Recombination joined TRBV12-3 or TRBV12-4 with TRBJ2-3; 8 junctional bases match TRBD1. The DNA end lines up better with TRBJ1-1; the J call may be wrong. The specimen comprised peripheral blood mononuclear cells (PBMCs), sampled at new diagnosis, from a patient treated with antithyroid drugs. This receptor has the CDR3 CASSRTGYKAFF. The sequenced DNA is TGTGCCAGCAGCCGGACAGGGTACAAAGCTTTCTTT.